A single sample is the source of the 24 T cell receptor beta chains below, sequenced in a study of identical twins. Via MiXCR, TCRdb re-called the 5' RACE reads, giving one row per CDR3 protein. Among about 660,000 distinct CDR3 sequences listed, around 8.6% were seen once. These same data were also listed under a study on yellow fever vaccine responses in identical twins.

Sequencing was done on a sample of PBMCs. The receptors were gathered from a woman between 18 and 30 years old in good health.

Many counts were recorded for this clonotype. The V gene is TRBV12-3 or TRBV12-4, the J gene TRBJ1-2; D is perhaps TRBD1 (6 bases). Trimming removed 6 bases at V and 8 bases at J, with 13 bases between. The CDR3 spans 12 residues. In DNA form, the CDR3 reads TGTGCCAGCAGACGGGACATGCGGGGCTACACCTTC. It yields the protein CASRRDMRGYTF.

This clonotype was seen a few times. V is TRBV4-1 and J is TRBJ2-2, with 8 bases fitting TRBD2. The CDR3 loop spans 17 amino acids. CDR1 is MGHRA, CDR2 YSYEKL, per germline. The ends lost 1 base at V and 6 bases at J; junction bases unmatched: 10. CDR3 loop: CASSQVLAGGESGELFF. The CDR3 DNA is TGCGCCAGCAGCCAAGTTTTGGCGGGGGGAGAGTCCGGGGAGCTGTTTTTT.

V gene TRBV5-1 combines with J gene TRBJ2-7, with no clear D. V gave up 0 bases and J gave up 6 bases, with 10 bases separating them. The CDR3 extends over 13 amino acids. Germline V lookup: CDR1 SGHRS, CDR2 YFSETQ. CDR3 sequence: CASSLASRIEQYF. Written as DNA, the CDR3 is TGCGCCAGCAGCTTGGCTAGTAGGATCGAGCAGTACTTC.

In its sample, this clonotype was seen many times. The V and J genes are TRBV12-3 or TRBV12-4 and TRBJ2-3; 8 nucleotides match TRBD2. The CDR3 extends over 15 amino acids. The V and J ends lost 1 base and 5 bases, in that order; junction bases with no gene match: 5. CDR3 DNA: TGTGCCAGCAGTTTAGGAGCGGGAGATGTAGATACGCAGTATTTT. This gives the protein CASSLGAGDVDTQYF.

This clonotype has just a few counts. The V and J genes are TRBV29-1 and TRBJ2-3; 10 bases align to TRBD2. V lost 3 bases and J lost 2; bases outside the gene matches: 5. The length of the CDR3 is 15 residues. The germline CDR1 and CDR2 sequences are SQVTM and ANQGSEA. CDR3 nucleotides: TGCAGCGTTGACCTAGCGGGGGCCAACACAGATACGCAGTATTTT. Its translation: CSVDLAGANTDTQYF.

This clonotype appeared many times. The chain recombines TRBV29-1 with TRBJ2-3, with D tentatively TRBD2 (5 bases). This CDR3 spans 13 amino acids. Looked up from germline, CDR1 is SQVTM and CDR2 is ANQGSEA. V lost 5 bases and J 1 base, leaving 10 bases between the germline ends. The CDR3 sequence: CSVQEDRTDTQYF. The CDR3 DNA sequence: TGCAGCGTTCAGGAGGACCGCACAGATACGCAGTATTTT.

This clonotype was recorded at least ten times. Germline and junction disagree at one end, which may indicate a read error. The chain recombines TRBV5-1 with TRBJ2-2; D gene unclear. CDR1 is SGHRS, CDR2 YFSETQ, per germline. This CDR3 comprises 13 residues. The CDR3 spells CASSLPNTGELFF. CDR3 bases: TGTGCCAGCAGCTTACCGAACACCGGGGAGCTGTTTTTT. The whole variable domain, remainder taken from reference TRBV5-1 and TRBJ2-2, is KAGVTQTPRYLIKTRGQQVTLSCSPISGHRSVSWYQQTPGQGLQFLFEYFSETQRNKGNFPGRFSGRQFSNSRSEMNVSTLELGDSALYLCASSLPNTGELFFGEGSRLTVL.

The table lists this clonotype with many counts. V usage is TRBV7-2 and J usage is TRBJ2-3, with D perhaps TRBD1 (6 bases). Germline CDR1 and CDR2: SGHTA and FQGNSA. CDR3 length: 16 residues. Between the trimmed V and J ends, which lost 5 bases and 4 bases, there was a span of 19 bases. CDR3 protein: CASSLGASGRADTQYF. For the CDR3, the DNA is TGTGCCAGCAGCCTGGGGGCCTCAGGAAGGGCAGATACGCAGTATTTT.

The rearrangement joins TRBV7-2 to TRBJ1-5, with D possibly matching TRBD1 (6 bases). V dropped 1 base and J dropped 5 bases, with 15 bases sitting between them. In germline, CDR1 is SGHTA, CDR2 FQGNSA. This CDR3 has 16 amino acids. The CDR3 DNA reads as TGTGCCAGCAGCTTAGTTGGGGGGGGGGCGGATCAGCCCCAGCATTTT. Translated, it gives CASSLVGGGADQPQHF. Combining the CDR3 with reference TRBV7-2 and TRBJ1-5 gives the whole variable domain GAGVSQSPSNKVTEKGKDVELRCDPISGHTALYWYRQSLGQGLEFLIYFQGNSAPDKSGLPSDRFSAERTGGSVSTLTIQRTQQEDSAVYLCASSLVGGGADQPQHFGDGTRLSIL.

The chain links TRBV24-1 to TRBJ2-6, with a possible D match to TRBD1 (6 bases). The germline V and J ends were trimmed by 9 bases and 0 bases, with 17 bases remaining between them. The V gene's germline CDR1 is KGHDR and CDR2 SFDVKD. The CDR3 is 17 amino acids. CDR3 coding DNA: TGTGCCACCCACCCAGACAGGAGATTCTCTGGGGCCAACGTCCTGACTTTC. This encodes CATHPDRRFSGANVLTF.

This clonotype was seen a handful of times. The chain has TRBV2 and TRBJ2-7; D not certain. Per germline, CDR1 SNHLY and CDR2 FYNNEI. The CDR3 extends over 11 amino acids. The V gene lost 1 base and the J gene lost 6 bases, with 4 bases spanning the gap. This CDR3 reads CASSEVGEQYF. As DNA, the CDR3 is TGTGCCAGCAGTGAAGTGGGCGAGCAGTACTTC. Based on the CDR3 plus reference TRBV2 and TRBJ2-7, the full variable domain is EPEVTQTPSHQVTQMGQEVILRCVPISNHLYFYWYRQILGQKVEFLVSFYNNEISEKSEIFDDQFSVERPDGSNFTLKIRSTKLEDSAMYFCASSEVGEQYFGPGTRLTVT.

With regard to this clonotype: This clone may be a read error of a much larger clone one base away. This rearrangement joins TRBV5-1 to TRBJ2-7, with D possibly being TRBD1 (5 bases). In germline, CDR1 is SGHRS, CDR2 YFSETQ. Trimming cost V 0 bases and J 4 bases, with 14 bases left between them. The CDR3 extends over 15 amino acids. The CDR3 region has the DNA TGCGCCAGCAGCTTGGGACAGATCATTCCTTACGAGCAGTACTTC. It is translated as CASSLGQIIPYEQYF.

Only a few counts were recorded for this clonotype. The chain links TRBV4-2 to TRBJ2-7; the match to TRBD2 covers 10 bases. Germline-derived CDR1 and CDR2 are LGHNA and YNFKEQ. The CDR3 is 18 amino acids. With V trimmed by 6 bases and J by 2 bases, 16 bases remained unmatched. The CDR3: CASRPGTSEKDRTYEQYF. CDR3 nucleotide sequence: TGTGCCAGCAGACCGGGGACTAGCGAAAAAGACCGAACCTACGAGCAGTACTTC.

This clonotype has just a few counts. The chain carries TRBV18 and TRBJ2-7, with TRBD1 matching 10 bases. Germline V gene data show CDR1 as KGHSH and CDR2 as LQKENI. The CDR3 length is 17 residues. V lost 5 bases, J lost 0 bases, and 10 bases stayed unmatched. CDR3 bases: TGTGCCAGCTCATTTCAGGGGGACAGGGGAAGCTCCTACGAGCAGTACTTC. This gives the protein CASSFQGDRGSSYEQYF.

The rearrangement uses TRBV25-1 and TRBJ2-5; TRBD1 agrees at 11 bases. Losses at the gene ends were 7 bases for V and 5 bases for J; bases not matched to a gene: 6. This CDR3 has 14 residues. Germline lookup yields CDR1 MGHDK and CDR2 SYGVNS. CDR3 nucleotides: TGTGCCAGCACTAAGCGGGACAGGGGGGAGACCCAGTACTTC. This translates into CASTKRDRGETQYF.

V and J are TRBV5-1 and TRBJ2-1; D may be TRBD2 (5 bases). Trimming took off 5 bases at V and 2 bases at J, with 17 bases between the two ends. The CDR3 extends over 16 amino acids. The germline V gene encodes CDR1 SGHRS and CDR2 YFSETQ. CDR3 protein: CASRSLWGVTYNEQFF. The DNA of the CDR3 is TGCGCCAGCAGGTCGCTGTGGGGAGTTACCTACAATGAGCAGTTCTTC.

This clonotype was seen more than once but under ten times. The gene calls are TRBV11-2 and TRBJ2-5, with 10 bases aligning to TRBD1. Germline CDR1 SGHAT, CDR2 FQNNGV. The CDR3 has 16 residues. V shed 3 bases, J shed 5 bases, and the junction held 9 bases outside the gene matches. The CDR3 region is CASSFLGQGRGETQYF. The CDR3 nucleotides read TGTGCCAGCAGCTTCTTGGGACAGGGGAGGGGGGAGACCCAGTACTTC.

This clonotype was detected only a few times. The chain employs TRBV7-9 and TRBJ2-5, with TRBD1 matching 7 bases. In germline, CDR1 is SEHNR, CDR2 FQNEAQ (reference sequence). The CDR3 spans 13 residues. The V and J ends lost 6 bases and 5 bases, in that order; junction bases with no gene match: 6. CDR3 in DNA: TGTGCCAGCAGGAAACACAGGGGTGAGACCCAGTACTTC. Translation gives CASRKHRGETQYF.

This chain joins TRBV6-1 and TRBJ1-6; no clear D gene. Deletions cut 6 bases from V and 0 bases from J, with 9 bases between. Germline-derived CDR1 and CDR2 are MNHNS and SASEGT. This CDR3 contains 15 residues. The CDR3 loop reads CASSLLSSYNSPLHF. DNA for the CDR3: TGTGCCAGCAGCCTCCTTAGCTCCTATAATTCACCCCTCCACTTT.

DNA of the CDR3: TGTGCCAGCACCCTAGGGGGTGTTGGCTACGAGCAGTACTTC. Translation gives CASTLGGVGYEQYF. The chain recombines TRBV5-5 with TRBJ2-7; TRBD1 is a possible D gene (6 bases). Germline loops: CDR1 SGHKS, CDR2 YYEKEE (reference sequence). CDR3 length: 14 residues. Trimming cost V 6 bases and J 3 bases, with 16 bases left between them.

The J gene is TRBJ2-7, the V gene TRBV5-1, with 10 bases identical to TRBD2. Germline values: CDR1 SGHRS, CDR2 YFSETQ. This CDR3 region has 16 residues. Losses at the gene ends were 7 bases for V and 0 bases for J; bases not matched to a gene: 10. The CDR3 reads CASQASGGARSYEQYF. CDR3 coding DNA: TGCGCCAGCCAGGCCAGCGGGGGGGCCCGCTCCTACGAGCAGTACTTC.

This clonotype has a count of ten or more. This chain connects TRBV6-1 to TRBJ1-2; TRBD1 is a possible D gene (5 bases). CDR1 MNHNS and CDR2 SASEGT come from the germline V gene. The CDR3 runs 15 residues. Trimming stripped 4 bases from V and 0 bases from J, with 12 bases between. As DNA, the CDR3 is TGTGCCAGCAGTGTATCTCAGGGTTCTAACTATGGCTACACCTTC. It yields the protein CASSVSQGSNYGYTF.

The chain couples TRBV6-5 to TRBJ2-2, with D possibly TRBD2 on 5 matching bases. In germline, CDR1 is MNHEY, CDR2 SVGAGI. Trimming cost V 5 bases and J 7 bases, with 20 bases left between them. CDR3 size: 16 residues. For the CDR3, the DNA is TGTGCCAGCAGTCACGTGGCCGGGGTTGAGGGCGGGGAGCTGTTTTTT. It is translated as CASSHVAGVEGGELFF.

The gene calls are TRBV25-1 and TRBJ1-1; 8 bases match TRBD1. CDR1 and CDR2 (germline): MGHDK, SYGVNS. This CDR3 is 12 amino acids long. The CDR3 DNA reads as TGTGGGGCAGGGGGCCCCTACACTGAAGCTTTCTTT. Residues: CGAGGPYTEAFF.